The T cell receptor (beta chain) under discussion was sequenced for a study of metastatic and nonmetastatic thyroid tumors. At the level of the study: Across blood and tumor or nodule tissue, repertoires from malignant and benign thyroid patients were compared with one another. Study-level points and caveats: Patients with malignant thyroid tumors reportedly had significantly higher TCR beta diversity than those with benign nodules, in blood and tumor.

Thyroid surgery was performed in patients who had received no treatment beforehand. Original handling: CDR3 differences across clinicopathological groups were used to build a distant-metastasis classifier for papillary thyroid cancer. With MiXCR, TCRdb reprocessed the PCR reads. For this entry, the V and J calls and clone size follow TCRdb and not the study's own pipeline. Of 75,000 to 95,000 clones listed, about 13% were seen once; the top ten hold about 10%. This clone was seen repeatedly, ten times or more. Its specificity is unknown. At the DNA level, this CDR3 is encoded by other sequences in the same sample as well. Germline V gene sequence: CDR1 SGHRS, CDR2 YFSETQ. This CDR3 spans 16 amino acids. J gave up 3 bases and V 1 base, and 8 bases lay outside the gene matches.

This sequence originates from a female donor with papillary thyroid cancer or a benign thyroid nodule (not recorded which). Some clones in this sample may be carry-over from other donors' samples. The source material was blood. V is TRBV5-1 and J is TRBJ2-3, with 7 bases fitting TRBD1. CDR3: CASSLNRGVGTDTQYF. The CDR3 DNA sequence: TGCGCCAGCAGCTTGAACAGGGGCGTAGGGACAGATACGCAGTATTTT.